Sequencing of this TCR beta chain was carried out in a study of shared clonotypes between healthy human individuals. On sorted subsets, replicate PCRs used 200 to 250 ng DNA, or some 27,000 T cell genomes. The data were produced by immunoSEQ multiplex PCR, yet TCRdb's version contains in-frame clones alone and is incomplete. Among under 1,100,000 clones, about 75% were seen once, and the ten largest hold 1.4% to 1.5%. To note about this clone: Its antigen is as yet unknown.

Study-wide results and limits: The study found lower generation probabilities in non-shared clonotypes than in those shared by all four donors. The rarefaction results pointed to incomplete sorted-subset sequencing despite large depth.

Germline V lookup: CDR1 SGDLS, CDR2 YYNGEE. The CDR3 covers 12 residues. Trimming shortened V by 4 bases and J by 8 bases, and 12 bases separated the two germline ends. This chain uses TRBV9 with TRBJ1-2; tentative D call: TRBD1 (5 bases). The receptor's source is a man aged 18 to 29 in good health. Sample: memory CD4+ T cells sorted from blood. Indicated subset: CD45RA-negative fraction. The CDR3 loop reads CASSSGIRGYTF. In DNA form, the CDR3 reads TGTGCCAGCAGCTCAGGGATACGAGGCTACACCTTC.